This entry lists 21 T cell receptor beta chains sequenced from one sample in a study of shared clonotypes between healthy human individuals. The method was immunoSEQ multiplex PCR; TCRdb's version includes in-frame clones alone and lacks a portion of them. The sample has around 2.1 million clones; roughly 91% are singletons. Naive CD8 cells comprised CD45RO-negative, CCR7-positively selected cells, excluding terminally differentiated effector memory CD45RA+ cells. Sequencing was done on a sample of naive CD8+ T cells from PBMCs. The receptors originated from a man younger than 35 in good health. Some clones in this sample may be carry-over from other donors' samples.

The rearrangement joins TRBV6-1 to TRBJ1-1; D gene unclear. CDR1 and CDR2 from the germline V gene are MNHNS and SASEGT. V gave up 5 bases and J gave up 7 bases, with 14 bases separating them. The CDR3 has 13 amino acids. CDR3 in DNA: TGTGCCAGCAGTACCGGTGGGTCTTTTGAAGCTTTCTTT. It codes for CASSTGGSFEAFF.

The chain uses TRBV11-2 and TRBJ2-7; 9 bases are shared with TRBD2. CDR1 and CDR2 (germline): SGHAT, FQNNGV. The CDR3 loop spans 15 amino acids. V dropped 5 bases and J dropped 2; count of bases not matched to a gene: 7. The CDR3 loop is CASSRLAGETYEQYF. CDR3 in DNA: TGTGCCAGCAGCCGATTAGCGGGAGAAACCTACGAGCAGTACTTC. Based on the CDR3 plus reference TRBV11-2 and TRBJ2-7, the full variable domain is EAGVAQSPRYKIIEKRQSVAFWCNPISGHATLYWYQQILGQGPKLLIQFQNNGVVDDSQLPKDRFSAERLKGVDSTLKIQPAKLEDSAVYLCASSRLAGETYEQYFGPGTRLTVT.

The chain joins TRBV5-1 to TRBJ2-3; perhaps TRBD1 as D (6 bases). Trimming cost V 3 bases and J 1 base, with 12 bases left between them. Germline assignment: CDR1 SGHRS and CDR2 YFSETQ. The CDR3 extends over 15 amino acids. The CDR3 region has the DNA TGCGCCAGCAGCTCCTACAGGGTAGGCACAGATACGCAGTATTTT. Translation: CASSSYRVGTDTQYF.

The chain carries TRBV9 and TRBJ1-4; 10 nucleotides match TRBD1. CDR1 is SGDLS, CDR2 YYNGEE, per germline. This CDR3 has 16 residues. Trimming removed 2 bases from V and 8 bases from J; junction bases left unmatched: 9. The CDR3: CASSVGRQGALEKLFF. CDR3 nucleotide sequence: TGTGCCAGCAGCGTCGGTAGACAGGGGGCGTTAGAAAAACTGTTTTTT.

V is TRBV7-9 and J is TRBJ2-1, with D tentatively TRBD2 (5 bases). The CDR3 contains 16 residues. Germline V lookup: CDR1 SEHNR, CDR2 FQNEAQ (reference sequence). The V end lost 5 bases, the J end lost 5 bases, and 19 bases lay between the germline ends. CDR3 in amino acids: CASSPRVPRVDNEQFF. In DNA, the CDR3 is TGTGCCAGCAGCCCTAGAGTCCCGCGGGTGGACAATGAGCAGTTCTTC. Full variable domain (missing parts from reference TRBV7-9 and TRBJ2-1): DTGVSQNPRHKITKRGQNVTFRCDPISEHNRLYWYRQTLGQGPEFLTYFQNEAQLEKSRLLSDRFSAERPKGSFSTLEIQRTEQGDSAMYLCASSPRVPRVDNEQFFGPGTRLTVL.

In nucleotides, the CDR3 is TGTGCCAGCAGCTTAACCTATGGGAGTACCTACGAGCAGTACTTC. It codes for CASSLTYGSTYEQYF. The chain has TRBV11-2 and TRBJ2-7; tentative D call: TRBD2 (5 bases). The V and J ends lost 2 bases and 2 bases respectively, with 13 bases between them. CDR1 and CDR2 (germline): SGHAT, FQNNGV. This CDR3 spans 15 amino acids.

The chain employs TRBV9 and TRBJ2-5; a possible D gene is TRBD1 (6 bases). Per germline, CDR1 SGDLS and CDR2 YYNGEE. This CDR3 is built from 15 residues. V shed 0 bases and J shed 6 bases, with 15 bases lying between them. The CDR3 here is CASSVEGRGVKTQYF. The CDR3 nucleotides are TGTGCCAGCAGCGTAGAAGGCAGGGGTGTGAAGACCCAGTACTTC.

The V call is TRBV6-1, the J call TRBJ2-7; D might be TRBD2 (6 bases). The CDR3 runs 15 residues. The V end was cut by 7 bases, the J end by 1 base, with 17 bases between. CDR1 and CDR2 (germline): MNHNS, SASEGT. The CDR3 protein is CASTLHGSASYEQYF. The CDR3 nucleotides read TGTGCCAGCACCCTCCACGGGAGTGCATCCTACGAGCAGTACTTC.

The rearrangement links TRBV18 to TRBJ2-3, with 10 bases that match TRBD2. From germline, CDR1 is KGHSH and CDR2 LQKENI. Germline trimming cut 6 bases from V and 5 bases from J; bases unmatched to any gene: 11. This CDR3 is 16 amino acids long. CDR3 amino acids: CASSSGLAGAIDTQYF. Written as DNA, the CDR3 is TGTGCCAGCTCTTCCGGGCTAGCGGGAGCGATAGATACGCAGTATTTT.

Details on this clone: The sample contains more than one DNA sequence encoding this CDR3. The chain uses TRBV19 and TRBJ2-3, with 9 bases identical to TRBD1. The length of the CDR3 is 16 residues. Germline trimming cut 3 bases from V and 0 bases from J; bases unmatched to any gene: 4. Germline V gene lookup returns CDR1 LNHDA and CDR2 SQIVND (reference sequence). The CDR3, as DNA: TGTGCCAGTAGTATCGGGACAGGGAGGAGCACAGATACGCAGTATTTT. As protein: CASSIGTGRSTDTQYF.

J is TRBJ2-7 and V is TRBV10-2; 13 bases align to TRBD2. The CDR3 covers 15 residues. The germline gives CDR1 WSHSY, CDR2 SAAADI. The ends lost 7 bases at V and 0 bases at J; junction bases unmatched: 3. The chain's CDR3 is CASIGLAGDSYEQYF. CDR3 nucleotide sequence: TGCGCCAGCATTGGACTAGCGGGAGACTCCTACGAGCAGTACTTC.

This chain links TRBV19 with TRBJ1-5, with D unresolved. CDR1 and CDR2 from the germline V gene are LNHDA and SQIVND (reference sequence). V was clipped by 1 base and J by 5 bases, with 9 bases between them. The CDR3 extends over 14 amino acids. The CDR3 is CASSIVGIYQPQHF. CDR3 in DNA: TGTGCCAGTAGTATAGTGGGCATATATCAGCCCCAGCATTTT. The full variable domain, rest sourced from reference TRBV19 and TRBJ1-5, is DGGITQSPKYLFRKEGQNVTLSCEQNLNHDAMYWYRQDPGQGLRLIYYSQIVNDFQKGDIAEGYSVSREKKESFPLTVTSAQKNPTAFYLCASSIVGIYQPQHFGDGTRLSIL.

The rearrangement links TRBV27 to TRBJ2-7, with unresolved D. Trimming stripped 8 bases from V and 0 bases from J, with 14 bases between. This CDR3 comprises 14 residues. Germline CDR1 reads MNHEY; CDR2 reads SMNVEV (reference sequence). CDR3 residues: CASGHQTSSYEQYF. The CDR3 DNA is TGTGCCAGCGGGCACCAAACCTCCTCCTACGAGCAGTACTTC.

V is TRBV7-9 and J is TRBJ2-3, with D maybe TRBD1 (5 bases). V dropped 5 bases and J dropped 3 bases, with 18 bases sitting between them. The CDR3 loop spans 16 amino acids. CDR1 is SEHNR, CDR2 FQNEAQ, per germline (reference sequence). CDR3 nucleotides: TGTGCCAGCAGCCCCGCGGCAGGGCTTGGTACAGATACGCAGTATTTT. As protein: CASSPAAGLGTDTQYF.

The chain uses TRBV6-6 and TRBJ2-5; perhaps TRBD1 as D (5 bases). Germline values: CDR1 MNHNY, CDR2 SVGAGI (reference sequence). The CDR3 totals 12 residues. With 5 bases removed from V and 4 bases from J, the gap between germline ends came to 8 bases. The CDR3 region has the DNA TGTGCCAGCAGTCCAGGGCGAGAGACCCAGTACTTC. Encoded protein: CASSPGRETQYF.

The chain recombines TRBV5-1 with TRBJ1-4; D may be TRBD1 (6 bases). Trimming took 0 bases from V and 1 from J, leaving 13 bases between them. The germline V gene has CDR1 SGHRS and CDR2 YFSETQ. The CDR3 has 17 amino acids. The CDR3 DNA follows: TGCGCCAGCAGCTTGGGCACAGGGCTCGGAACTAATGAAAAACTGTTTTTT. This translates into CASSLGTGLGTNEKLFF.

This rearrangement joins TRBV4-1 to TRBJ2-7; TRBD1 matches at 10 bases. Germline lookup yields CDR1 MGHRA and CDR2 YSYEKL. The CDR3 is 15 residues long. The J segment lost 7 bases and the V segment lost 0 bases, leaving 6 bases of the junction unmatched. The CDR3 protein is CASSQDRTGGSEQYF. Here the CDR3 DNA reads TGCGCCAGCAGCCAAGATAGGACAGGGGGTAGTGAGCAGTACTTC.

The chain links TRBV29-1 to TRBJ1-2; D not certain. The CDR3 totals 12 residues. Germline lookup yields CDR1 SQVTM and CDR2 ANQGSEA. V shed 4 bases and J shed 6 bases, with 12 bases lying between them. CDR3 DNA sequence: TGCAGCGTTGGGCCCAGCGGCCATGGCTACACCTTC. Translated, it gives CSVGPSGHGYTF.

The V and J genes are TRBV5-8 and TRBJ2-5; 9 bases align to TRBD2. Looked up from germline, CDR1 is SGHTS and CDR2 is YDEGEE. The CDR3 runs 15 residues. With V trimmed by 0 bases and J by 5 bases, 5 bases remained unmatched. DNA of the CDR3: TGTGCCAGCAGCTTGGCAATAGCGGGAGAGGAGACCCAGTACTTC. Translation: CASSLAIAGEETQYF.

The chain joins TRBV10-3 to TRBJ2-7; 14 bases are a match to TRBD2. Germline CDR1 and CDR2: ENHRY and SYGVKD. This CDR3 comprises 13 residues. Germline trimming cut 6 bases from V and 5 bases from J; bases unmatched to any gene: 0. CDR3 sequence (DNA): TGTGCCATCAGGGGACTAGCGGGAGACGAGCAGTACTTC. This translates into CAIRGLAGDEQYF.

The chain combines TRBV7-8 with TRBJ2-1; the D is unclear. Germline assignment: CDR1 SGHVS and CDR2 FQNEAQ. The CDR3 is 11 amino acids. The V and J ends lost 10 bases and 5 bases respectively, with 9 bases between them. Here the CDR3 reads CATVADNEQFF. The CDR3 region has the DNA TGTGCCACCGTCGCCGACAATGAGCAGTTCTTC.